This entry lists 16 T cell receptor beta chains sequenced from one sample in a study of blood T cell repertoires in COVID-19. Profiled with immunoSEQ multiplex PCR; TCRdb holds only in-frame clones, not every one. The sample holds some 140,000 clones, about 80% seen once. The sequencing sample was made of peripheral blood. These TCRs come from a woman aged 60-70 years with COVID-19, enrolled during active disease.

CDR3 DNA: TGTGCCAGCAGCTCACTAATATCGGGTACGCAGTATTTT. Residues: CASSSLISGTQYF. The J gene is TRBJ2-3, the V gene TRBV7-2; no clear D. Trimming stripped 4 bases from V and 8 bases from J, with 13 bases between. In germline, CDR1 is SGHTA, CDR2 FQGNSA. The CDR3 runs to 13 residues.

The rearrangement links TRBV5-1 to TRBJ2-2, with D possibly TRBD1 on 6 matching bases. The CDR3 covers 13 residues. Germline CDR1 is SGHRS and CDR2 is YFSETQ. The V gene lost 4 bases and the J gene lost 5 bases, with 9 bases spanning the gap. DNA of the CDR3: TGCGCCAGCAGCAACGACAGGACCGGGGAGCTGTTTTTT. Its translation is CASSNDRTGELFF.

The CDR3 reads CASSLIPLAASTDTQYF. CDR3 bases: TGTGCCAGCAGCTTAATCCCCCTAGCGGCCAGCACAGATACGCAGTATTTT. The chain has TRBV7-3 and TRBJ2-3; 7 bases agree with TRBD2. The CDR3 has 17 residues. Germline V lookup: CDR1 SGHTA, CDR2 FQGTGA. The V gene end was trimmed by 1 base and the J gene end by 0 bases; junction bases not matched to a gene: 7.

The chain links TRBV11-2 to TRBJ1-1; no firm D call. V was trimmed by 4 bases and J by 7 bases, leaving 10 bases between them. CDR3 size: 12 residues. Germline V CDR1 and CDR2: SGHAT, FQNNGV. The CDR3 here is CASSSAGGEAFF. CDR3 sequence (DNA): TGTGCCAGCAGCTCTGCTGGAGGTGAAGCTTTCTTT.

V is TRBV5-1 and J is TRBJ1-1; D uncertain. V was shortened by 6 bases and J by 0 bases, with 12 bases between the two germline ends. Germline assignment: CDR1 SGHRS and CDR2 YFSETQ. The CDR3 spans 14 residues. In DNA, the CDR3 is TGCGCCAGCACGGATCTGACACTGAACACTGAAGCTTTCTTT. Residues: CASTDLTLNTEAFF.

This rearrangement joins TRBV5-1 to TRBJ1-4, with D unclear. Trimming took off 0 bases at V and 0 bases at J, with 12 bases between the two ends. The CDR3 runs to 17 residues. Germline-derived CDR1 and CDR2 are SGHRS and YFSETQ. The CDR3 is CASSLAVASSTNEKLFF. The DNA for the CDR3 is TGCGCCAGCAGCTTGGCCGTAGCCTCTTCAACTAATGAAAAACTGTTTTTT.

The chain links TRBV30 to TRBJ2-1; D might be TRBD2 (5 bases). CDR3 size: 12 residues. Germline CDR1 GTSNPN, CDR2 SVGIG (reference sequence). Trimming stripped 5 bases from V and 2 bases from J, with 7 bases between. The CDR3 protein is CAWGGAYNEQFF. The CDR3 nucleotides are TGTGCCTGGGGAGGAGCCTACAATGAGCAGTTCTTC.

This clone turned up a few times. The rearrangement joins TRBV29-1 to TRBJ1-1, with D perhaps TRBD1 (6 bases). Deletions cut 7 bases from V and 3 bases from J, with 18 bases between. The V gene's germline CDR1 is SQVTM and CDR2 ANQGSEA. CDR3 length: 14 residues. The CDR3 is CSAKGRGRDTEAFF. Written as DNA, the CDR3 is TGCAGCGCCAAGGGCAGGGGCAGGGACACTGAAGCTTTCTTT.

Comments on this clone: Other DNA sequences in this specimen translate into the identical CDR3. The chain carries TRBV14 and TRBJ2-7, with a tentative D call TRBD2 (5 bases). The germline CDR1 and CDR2 sequences are SGHDN and FVKESK. This CDR3 comprises 13 residues. The V end lost 0 bases, the J end lost 4 bases, and 7 bases lay between the germline ends. The CDR3, as DNA: TGTGCCAGCAGCCAAGATCGAGGGTACGAGCAGTACTTC. This codes for CASSQDRGYEQYF.

The chain's CDR3 is CASSLGAGGRDSPLHF. CDR3 nucleotide sequence: TGTGCCAGCAGCTTGGGGGCAGGGGGTAGGGATTCACCCCTCCACTTT. V usage is TRBV5-5 and J usage is TRBJ1-6, with TRBD1 identical over 7 bases. CDR1 is SGHKS and CDR2 is YYEKEE in the germline V gene (reference sequence). V shed 0 bases, J shed 8 bases, and the junction held 8 bases outside the gene matches. This CDR3 is built from 16 residues.

This clone was detected only a few times. J is TRBJ1-5 and V is TRBV15, with no clear D. V dropped 1 base and J dropped 7 bases, with 5 bases sitting between them. Germline V gives CDR1 LNHNV, CDR2 YYDKDF (reference sequence). CDR3 size: 12 residues. The CDR3 bases are TGTGCCACCAGCAGAGTAGAGCAGCCCCAGCATTTT. Translating it yields CATSRVEQPQHF.

This sequence joins TRBV6-1 and TRBJ1-1, with D possibly TRBD1 on 5 matching bases. In germline, CDR1 is MNHNS, CDR2 SASEGT. V was cut by 2 bases and J by 5 bases, with 18 bases left in between. This CDR3 has 16 amino acids. The DNA for the CDR3 is TGTGCCAGCAGTGAAAGGGCAGGGTCATTGGGGACTGAAGCTTTCTTT. This sequence encodes CASSERAGSLGTEAFF.

The chain uses TRBV27 and TRBJ1-6, with unresolved D. The CDR3 loop spans 13 amino acids. V lost 6 bases and J lost 7, with 10 bases in between. Germline CDR1 and CDR2: MNHEY and SMNVEV (reference sequence). The CDR3 DNA reads as TGTGCCAGCAGCCGACTCCTAAATTCACCCCTCCACTTT. Its translation is CASSRLLNSPLHF.

This chain joins TRBV5-4 and TRBJ1-1, with TRBD1 matching over 7 bases. The CDR3 sequence is 13 residues long. With 4 bases clipped from V and 4 bases from J, the junction kept 4 bases outside the gene matches. Looked up from germline, CDR1 is SGHNT and CDR2 is YYREEE (reference sequence). As DNA, the CDR3 is TGTGCCAGCAGCGTGACAGGGCCCACTGAAGCTTTCTTT. Amino acid sequence: CASSVTGPTEAFF.

The sample holds a few counts of this clone. The V gene is TRBV19, the J gene TRBJ2-7; 8 bases are shared with TRBD2. This CDR3 has 15 residues. Losses at the gene ends were 3 bases for V and 7 bases for J; bases not matched to a gene: 11. Germline values: CDR1 LNHDA, CDR2 SQIVND (reference sequence). CDR3 sequence reads: CASSIRTAGVGEQYF. The CDR3, as DNA: TGTGCCAGTAGTATTAGAACAGCGGGAGTGGGGGAGCAGTACTTC.

This rearrangement joins TRBV10-1 to TRBJ1-1; D is perhaps TRBD1 (6 bases). In germline, CDR1 is WNHNN, CDR2 SYGVQD (reference sequence). This CDR3 is built from 15 residues. The germline V and J ends were trimmed by 6 bases and 7 bases, with 21 bases remaining between them. The CDR3 reads CASSFAGAGASEAFF. The DNA of the CDR3 is TGCGCCAGCAGCTTCGCGGGGGCAGGGGCGAGTGAAGCTTTCTTT.